This entry lists 20 T cell receptor beta chains sequenced from one sample in a study of regulatory T cells in long-lasting Graves disease. Investigators prepared the TCR beta libraries by applying iRepertoire HTBI primers and Arm-PCR of CDR3 regions. Each CDR3 protein gets one entry after TCRdb re-called the multiplex PCR reads with MiXCR. Here the sample spans over 500,000 distinct CDR3 sequences, approximately 15% being singletons. Stated time point: newly diagnosed GD, antithyroid drugs for less than 3 months. Extracted RNA from PBMCs served as the source of the TCR library. This sample was also put to use in a study of T cells in Graves' hyperthyroidism and ophthalmopathy.

The source was peripheral blood mononuclear cells (PBMCs), collected at new diagnosis, from a patient treated with antithyroid drugs. Receptors originate from a woman between 25 and 40 years old with Graves disease.

This clonotype has at least ten counts. The chain has TRBV7-3 and TRBJ2-5, with 7 positions matching TRBD2. The V gene end was trimmed by 2 bases and the J gene end by 1 base; junction bases not matched to a gene: 4. The CDR3 loop spans 15 amino acids. Germline V gives CDR1 SGHTA, CDR2 FQGTGA. The CDR3 reads CASSLGGSVQETQYF. DNA for the CDR3: TGTGCCAGCAGCTTAGGCGGGAGTGTCCAAGAGACCCAGTACTTC. Drawing the rest from reference TRBV7-3 and TRBJ2-5, the complete variable domain is GAGVSQTPSNKVTEKGKYVELRCDPISGHTALYWYRQSLGQGPEFLIYFQGTGAADDSGLPNDRFFAVRPEGSVSTLKIQRTERGDSAVYLCASSLGGSVQETQYFGPGTRLLVL.

This clonotype has a count of ten or more. The chain couples TRBV20-1 to TRBJ2-1; 11 nucleotides align to TRBD2. After removal of 5 bases from V and 5 bases from J, the junction contained 5 bases not matched to a gene. CDR1 DFQATT and CDR2 SNEGSKA come from the germline V gene (reference sequence). This CDR3 has 14 amino acids. In DNA form, the CDR3 reads TGCAGTGCTGGACCGGGACTAGCGGACAATGAGCAGTTCTTC. It codes for CSAGPGLADNEQFF.

This clonotype has just a few counts. This chain links TRBV5-1 with TRBJ2-1; D call uncertain. CDR3 length: 14 residues. Trimming took off 3 bases at V and 2 bases at J, with 9 bases between the two ends. The V gene's germline CDR1 is SGHRS and CDR2 YFSETQ. DNA of the CDR3: TGCGCCAGCAGCTACCCCCCGGCCTACAATGAGCAGTTCTTC. Translating it yields CASSYPPAYNEQFF. Full variable domain (rest looked up from reference TRBV5-1 and TRBJ2-1): KAGVTQTPRYLIKTRGQQVTLSCSPISGHRSVSWYQQTPGQGLQFLFEYFSETQRNKGNFPGRFSGRQFSNSRSEMNVSTLELGDSALYLCASSYPPAYNEQFFGPGTRLTVL.

In its sample, this clonotype was seen many times. The chain employs TRBV12-3 or TRBV12-4 and TRBJ2-3; TRBD2 agrees at 7 bases. This CDR3 contains 15 residues. The V segment lost 8 bases and the J segment 2 bases; nucleotides outside the gene matches: 10. CDR3 region: CASALAGEPTDTQYF. The CDR3 DNA follows: TGTGCCAGCGCCCTTGCGGGAGAGCCCACAGATACGCAGTATTTT.

This clonotype was picked up a small number of times. A much larger clone is a single base away; this may be a read error. The V and J genes are TRBV28 and TRBJ1-2; 9 bases are shared with TRBD1. CDR3 length equals 13 residues. From germline, CDR1 is MDHEN and CDR2 SYDVKM. V shed 6 bases, J shed 3 bases, and the junction held 2 bases outside the gene matches. The CDR3 loop reads CASRGQGDYGYTF. As DNA, the CDR3 is TGTGCCAGCAGGGGACAGGGCGACTATGGCTACACCTTC.

This clonotype was observed at least ten times. The chain recombines TRBV12-3 or TRBV12-4 with TRBJ2-3, with D unclear. V was clipped by 5 bases and J by 3 bases, with 15 bases between them. The length of the CDR3 is 15 residues. The CDR3 sequence: CASSPRRLDTDTQYF. CDR3 bases: TGTGCCAGCAGTCCACGTAGACTCGATACAGATACGCAGTATTTT.

This clonotype has a count of ten or more. V usage is TRBV6-1 and J usage is TRBJ1-1; D is unclear. The CDR3 is 18 amino acids. With 9 bases removed from V and 1 base from J, the gap between germline ends came to 27 bases. The germline gives CDR1 MNHNS, CDR2 SASEGT. The CDR3 DNA is TGTGCCAGTGTTTTTTCATCGGGCGCTTCACGTTCGAACACTGAAGCTTTCTTT. Encoded protein: CASVFSSGASRSNTEAFF.

This clonotype was counted between two and nine times. V gene TRBV2 combines with J gene TRBJ2-7, with D perhaps TRBD2 (5 bases). Germline CDR1 reads SNHLY; CDR2 reads FYNNEI. Trimming pared 0 bases from V and 7 bases from J, leaving 10 bases between. The CDR3 runs 13 residues. In DNA form, the CDR3 reads TGTGCCAGCAGTGAAGCGCGGGCGACAGAGCAGTACTTC. Protein sequence: CASSEARATEQYF.

This clonotype was seen a single time. Compared with germline, one end of the junction differs, possibly owing to a read error. The chain couples TRBV25-1 to TRBJ1-4, with TRBD1 as a possible D gene (6 bases). The germline V gene encodes CDR1 MGHDK and CDR2 SYGVNS. This CDR3 region has 17 residues. The CDR3 DNA sequence: TGTGCCAACAGTGACCACCGGGACAACCTCAGTAATGAAAAACTGTTTTTT. Amino acids: CANSDHRDNLSNEKLFF.

In this sample, this clonotype turned up many times. The CDR3 loop is CASRTSQGAQTEAFF. The CDR3 region has the DNA TGTGCCAGCAGGACCTCACAGGGGGCGCAGACTGAAGCTTTCTTT. V is TRBV6-1 and J is TRBJ1-1; 9 nucleotides align to TRBD1. This CDR3 comprises 15 residues. J was trimmed by 5 bases and V by 6 bases; bases with no gene match: 10. Germline values: CDR1 MNHNS, CDR2 SASEGT.

Many counts were recorded for this clonotype. The rearrangement links TRBV11-2 to TRBJ2-1, with D unclear. V gave up 3 bases and J gave up 3 bases, with 12 bases separating them. This CDR3 is 15 amino acids long. Germline-derived CDR1 and CDR2 are SGHAT and FQNNGV. CDR3 amino acids: CASSFISANYNEQFF. CDR3 DNA sequence: TGTGCCAGCAGCTTTATCTCGGCGAACTACAATGAGCAGTTCTTC.

This rearrangement joins TRBV30 to TRBJ2-3, with D maybe TRBD1 (5 bases). This CDR3 has 13 residues. Germline V lookup: CDR1 GTSNPN, CDR2 SVGIG (reference sequence). Trimming cost V 5 bases and J 0 bases, with 9 bases left between them. The CDR3 nucleotides read TGTGCCTGGTTCTCAGGGAGCACAGATACGCAGTATTTT. The encoded protein is CAWFSGSTDTQYF.

This clonotype has a handful of counts. CDR3 region: CASASPPGELFF. As DNA, the CDR3 is TGTGCCAGTGCCTCCCCTCCCGGGGAGCTGTTTTTT. V gene TRBV19 combines with J gene TRBJ2-2, with unresolved D. This CDR3 is 12 amino acids long. The V end lost 8 bases, the J end lost 6 bases, and 10 bases lay between the germline ends. The V gene's germline CDR1 is LNHDA and CDR2 SQIVND (reference sequence).

The chain joins TRBV19 to TRBJ2-1; TRBD2 might be the D (5 bases). Looked up from germline, CDR1 is LNHDA and CDR2 is SQIVND (reference sequence). This CDR3 spans 15 amino acids. V shed 3 bases and J shed 5 bases, with 14 bases lying between them. Here the CDR3 DNA reads TGTGCCAGTAGTATCCGGGATCCGAGGGACAATGAGCAGTTCTTC. As protein: CASSIRDPRDNEQFF.

This clonotype was seen a few times. The chain carries TRBV20-1 and TRBJ2-7; 7 bases are shared with TRBD2. The CDR3 sequence is 14 residues long. Unmatched junction bases numbered 7, after V lost 2 bases and J lost 3 bases. In germline, CDR1 is DFQATT, CDR2 SNEGSKA (reference sequence). The CDR3 region is CSARSVRGVYEQYF. The DNA of the CDR3 is TGCAGTGCTAGATCTGTCCGGGGGGTCTACGAGCAGTACTTC.

The rearrangement links TRBV24-1 to TRBJ2-1, with 14 nucleotides matching TRBD2. CDR1 is KGHDR and CDR2 is SFDVKD in the germline V gene. This CDR3 is 16 amino acids long. Trimming at V came to 4 bases and at J to 12 bases, leaving 10 bases not matched to a gene. CDR3 nucleotide sequence: TGTGCCACCAGTGACACCGGGACTAGCGGGAGTATTGTGCAGTTCTTC. This gives the protein CATSDTGTSGSIVQFF.

V gene TRBV7-2 combines with J gene TRBJ2-7; possibly TRBD1 for D (7 bases). Germline CDR1 and CDR2: SGHTA and FQGNSA. V was clipped by 1 base and J by 1 base, with 17 bases between them. The CDR3 sequence is 17 residues long. The CDR3 DNA follows: TGTGCCAGCAGCTTAGAGGTTAGGCCAGGGGGGTCCTACGAGCAGTACTTC. The encoded protein is CASSLEVRPGGSYEQYF.

This clonotype was recorded a few times. The chain combines TRBV20-1 with TRBJ2-1; D remains ambiguous. V lost 3 bases and J lost 4, with 10 bases in between. This CDR3 region has 13 residues. Germline V gene data show CDR1 as DFQATT and CDR2 as SNEGSKA (reference sequence). Here the CDR3 DNA reads TGCAGTGCTAGTGGGCTACTATACAATGAGCAGTTCTTC. It translates to CSASGLLYNEQFF.

The table lists this clonotype with many counts. The chain joins TRBV27 to TRBJ2-7, with 12 bases identical to TRBD1. The CDR3 length is 18 residues. The V gene's germline CDR1 is MNHEY and CDR2 SMNVEV (reference sequence). The V gene end was trimmed by 6 bases and the J gene end by 3 bases; junction bases not matched to a gene: 15. The CDR3 DNA reads TGTGCCAGCAGACCTGCTGGGACAGGGGGCGCCGGGGTCTACGAGCAGTACTTC. Its translation: CASRPAGTGGAGVYEQYF.

This clonotype showed up many times. V and J are TRBV20-1 and TRBJ2-7; the D gene is possibly TRBD2 (5 bases). V shed 4 bases and J shed 1 base, with 20 bases lying between them. The CDR3 spans 16 residues. CDR1 is DFQATT, CDR2 SNEGSKA, per germline (reference sequence). As DNA, the CDR3 is TGCAGTGCTAAGGACTCAAGGCAGCGCCAATCCTACGAGCAGTACTTC. Its translation is CSAKDSRQRQSYEQYF.